The 8 T cell receptor beta chains listed next were all sequenced from one sample in a study of vaccination effects on CD4 cells after COVID-19. The antigens for these receptors are not known. The ViraFEST assay expanded antigen-specific CD4+ T cells with viral peptide pools before sequencing. An approximately 10-day culture period preceded the isolation of CD4+ T cells. Vaccine recipients, nucleocapsid antibody negative, had no prior SARS-CoV-2 infection. Libraries were prepared by immunoSEQ multiplex PCR; TCRdb keeps only in-frame clonotypes and omits some of them. The sample gives about 63,000 clones, roughly 76% of which show up once; about 4% is in the top ten. This specimen consisted of CD4+ T cells from PBMCs cultured with HCoV-OC43 spike peptides, obtained before COVID-19 vaccination. The subset is: HCoV-OC43 spike overlapping peptide pool stimulation. These receptors were collected from a human donor who received a COVID-19 vaccine.

The genes are TRBV27 and TRBJ2-1; possible D gene TRBD2, 6 bases. Germline CDR1 is MNHEY and CDR2 is SMNVEV (reference sequence). CDR3 length: 15 residues. V gave up 9 bases and J gave up 0 bases, with 15 bases separating them. For the CDR3, the DNA is TGTGCCAGTACCGCCGGAGGGTTCTCCTACAATGAGCAGTTCTTC. Protein: CASTAGGFSYNEQFF.

The chain is built from TRBV7-3 and TRBJ2-5; D gene unclear. CDR1 SGHTA and CDR2 FQGTGA come from the germline V gene. The CDR3 is made up of 13 amino acids. V dropped 2 bases and J dropped 3 bases, with 7 bases sitting between them. In DNA form, the CDR3 reads TGTGCCAGCAGCTTAGGCCCTGAAGAGACCCAGTACTTC. Translating it yields CASSLGPEETQYF.

DNA of the CDR3: TGTGCCAGCAGCTTAGAGGCTAGCGGGGGAACAGATACGCAGTATTTT. It encodes CASSLEASGGTDTQYF. The gene calls are TRBV11-3 and TRBJ2-3; 10 bases agree with TRBD2. CDR3 length: 16 amino acids. Losses at the gene ends were 0 bases for V and 3 bases for J; bases not matched to a gene: 3. CDR1 and CDR2 (germline): SGHNT, YENEEA. Full variable domain (remainder filled in from reference TRBV11-3 and TRBJ2-3): EAGVVQSPRYKIIEKKQPVAFWCNPISGHNTLYWYLQNLGQGPELLIRYENEEAVDDSQLPKDRFSAERLKGVDSTLKIQPAELGDSAVYLCASSLEASGGTDTQYFGPGTRLTVL.

The chain carries TRBV5-1 and TRBJ1-1; D unresolved. Germline V CDR1 and CDR2: SGHRS, YFSETQ. V was cut by 0 bases and J by 1 base, with 4 bases left in between. The CDR3 has 13 amino acids. In DNA form, the CDR3 reads TGCGCCAGCAGCTTGGGGAGGAACACTGAAGCTTTCTTT. The encoded protein is CASSLGRNTEAFF.

This chain joins TRBV7-2 and TRBJ2-3, with 9 bases lining up with TRBD2. Germline loops: CDR1 SGHTA, CDR2 FQGNSA. The CDR3 sequence is 17 residues long. The V gene end was trimmed by 3 bases and the J gene end by 4 bases; junction bases not matched to a gene: 11. In DNA, the CDR3 is TGTGCCAGCAGCTTGGTCCCAATTAGCGGGGGTGCAGATACGCAGTATTTT. Translation: CASSLVPISGGADTQYF. The entire variable domain, with the rest obtained from reference TRBV7-2 and TRBJ2-3, is as follows: GAGVSQSPSNKVTEKGKDVELRCDPISGHTALYWYRQSLGQGLEFLIYFQGNSAPDKSGLPSDRFSAERTGGSVSTLTIQRTQQEDSAVYLCASSLVPISGGADTQYFGPGTRLTVL.

In its sample, this clone was seen a few times. This sequence joins TRBV9 and TRBJ2-1; possibly TRBD1 for D (6 bases). CDR1 is SGDLS, CDR2 YYNGEE, per germline. The CDR3 extends over 15 amino acids. The V gene lost 5 bases and the J gene lost 7 bases, with 19 bases spanning the gap. The CDR3 DNA reads TGTGCCAGCAGTTCCGGGACAACCAGAGTAAATGAGCAGTTCTTC. Its translation is CASSSGTTRVNEQFF.

The chain is built from TRBV5-1 and TRBJ1-4; perhaps TRBD1 as D (6 bases). Per the germline V gene, CDR1 is SGHRS and CDR2 is YFSETQ. There are 18 residues in the CDR3. Trimming shortened V by 0 bases and J by 0 bases, and 15 bases separated the two germline ends. CDR3: CASSLAPGEGATNEKLFF. CDR3 coding DNA: TGCGCCAGCAGCTTGGCCCCCGGTGAGGGGGCAACTAATGAAAAACTGTTTTTT.

The genes are TRBV12-3 or TRBV12-4 and TRBJ1-2; unclear D gene. V was clipped by 5 bases and J by 7 bases, with 14 bases between them. The CDR3 is made up of 13 amino acids. The CDR3 coding sequence is TGTGCCAGCAGTCCCGGACGGGTGGGTGGCTACACCTTC. Residues: CASSPGRVGGYTF.